Given below is one T cell receptor beta chain in context. This sample was included in a study of blood T cell repertoires in COVID-19. Study overall: Samples came from the United States, Italy and Spain, spanning acute and convalescent COVID-19.

Assay: immunoSEQ multiplex PCR; the TCRdb copy retains only in-frame clones and omits some. The profile covers about 64,000 clones, with approximately 85% appearing a single time and over 9.5% taken by the ten largest. The CDR3 consists of 14 residues. The V and J ends lost 10 bases and 3 bases respectively, with 17 bases between them. Germline V CDR1 and CDR2: SGHTA, FQGNSA. V usage is TRBV7-2 and J usage is TRBJ2-3; D unclear. The source of this sequence is a human donor in a cohort sampled during active COVID-19. Sequenced material: peripheral blood. This CDR3 reads CANRLSPLTDTQYF. The DNA of the CDR3 is TGTGCCAACAGACTCTCTCCGTTGACAGATACGCAGTATTTT.